This TCR beta chain was captured in a study of blood T cell repertoires in COVID-19. V trimming: 3 bases; J trimming: 1 base; junction bases outside the gene matches: 6. Germline V lookup: CDR1 LNHNV, CDR2 YYDKDF (reference sequence). CDR3 length equals 16 residues. Per the study methods: It was from reference gene primer amplification that nucleated cell counts were estimated. Sequenced by immunoSEQ multiplex PCR; TCRdb stores in-frame clones only, minus some. V and J calls and clone size are those listed in that table; D and trimming were worked out from the DNA. Of approximately 80,000 clones in the sample, 80% to 85% were seen once.

This clonotype was sampled from a human donor in a cohort sampled during active COVID-19. The chain combines TRBV15 with TRBJ2-4, with TRBD2 matching over 7 bases. The specimen sequenced was peripheral blood. CDR3 in DNA: TGTGCCACCAGCAGCCCCCGGCGGGGGGCCAAAAACATTCAGTACTTC. It yields the protein CATSSPRRGAKNIQYF.